The present entry profiles one T cell receptor (beta chain) with its context. This sample stems from a study of cytomegalovirus exposure and HLA in healthy donors. The CDR3 spans 16 residues. V was trimmed by 0 bases and J by 1 base, leaving 13 bases between them. The V gene's germline CDR1 is SGHTS and CDR2 YDEGEE. Primers included in the PCR were 60 Vbeta and 13 Jbeta primers. Sequencing used immunoSEQ multiplex PCR; TCRdb keeps in-frame clones, though not all of them. Found here are 150,000 to 180,000 clones, roughly 80% of them singletons; the top ten hold approximately 4%. The source material was PBMCs. This clonotype originated in a woman in her thirties or forties in good health and CMV-seronegative. V gene TRBV5-8 combines with J gene TRBJ1-2; maybe TRBD1 (6 bases). The CDR3 DNA follows: TGTGCCAGCAGCTTGGAGCAGGGGTCCTATAACTATGGCTACACCTTC. Residues: CASSLEQGSYNYGYTF.